This T cell receptor (beta chain) was identified during a study of shared clonotypes between healthy human individuals. Looking at the study overall: Donors were a couple of women and a few men aged 18 to 49. Study-wide points: With four donors compared, around 5.4% of naive CD4 clonotypes were shared.

On this clone: Antigen: not known.

This table comes from immunoSEQ multiplex PCR, and its TCRdb copy is limited to in-frame clones, with some not included. The profile shows some 2,100,000 clones, around 95% of them singletons. The CDR3 consists of 16 residues. Germline CDR1 is MNHNS and CDR2 is SASEGT. J gave up 9 bases and V 4 bases, and 14 bases lay outside the gene matches. In the CD4+ fraction, cells were divided into CD45RA+ naive and CD45RA-negative memory subsets. Sequenced input: naive CD4+ T cells sorted from blood. Subset: CD45RA+ positively selected. The chain combines TRBV6-1 with TRBJ2-1, with 8 bases aligning to TRBD2. This TCR was sampled from a man aged 18 to 29 in good health. The CDR3 nucleotides read TGTGCCAGCAGTGCAGAGTCGGGGGGGCCGGGAGGTGAGCAGTTCTTC. As protein: CASSAESGGPGGEQFF.